Listed below are T cell receptor beta chains from one sample, sequenced in a study of patients and donors after allogeneic stem cell transplantation. TCRdb itself ran the RT-PCR reads through MiXCR, one entry per CDR3 protein. This sample has hundreds of thousands of distinct CDR3 sequences; 16% occur once, and the top ten carry around 7.2%. Material for sequencing was blood, either unsorted or a sorted T cell fraction (not recorded which). All receptors come from a human donor who was either an allogeneic HSCT recipient or a stem cell or donor lymphocyte infusion donor (not recorded which). It is not recorded whose cells these are; they may come from a transplant donor. CDR3s include the opening cysteine and the closing phenylalanine or tryptophan. The D gene is left open where the match is weak. Some rows have no size entry. The others give once, few or many, or a class for an expanded clone.

clone size | D gene | J gene | V gene | CDR3 DNA | CDR3 protein
. | . | TRBJ2-5 | TRBV5-6 | TGTGCCAGCAGCTTGGTCCCAGGGGAGAGGACCCAGTACTTC | CASSLVPGERTQYF
few | . | TRBJ1-1 | TRBV5-6 | TGTGCCAGCGTCATTCTCGGGGAGGGGAACACTGAAGCTTTCTTT | CASVILGEGNTEAFF
few | . | TRBJ2-7 | TRBV5-1 | TGCGCCAGCAGCTTGGCCACCATTTCCTACGAGCAGTACTTC | CASSLATISYEQYF
. | TRBD2 | TRBJ2-1 | TRBV2 | TGTGCCAGCAGGAAAACTAGCGGGGCTGGTCGTGAGCAGTTCTTC | CASRKTSGAGREQFF
few | . | TRBJ2-7 | TRBV20-1 | TGCAGTGTACGGAGCCGTGCCTACGAGCAGTACTTC | CSVRSRAYEQYF
. | . | TRBJ2-3 | TRBV4-3 | TGCGCCAGCAGCCCCTACAGGGAGCGGAGCACAGATACGCAGTATTTT | CASSPYRERSTDTQYF
many | TRBD1 | TRBJ1-2 | TRBV27 | TGTGCCAGCCGGGCAGGGGGCACAAGGGGCTACACCTTC | CASRAGGTRGYTF
few | . | TRBJ1-1 | TRBV18 | TGTGCCAGCTCACCTCCCCCGTTCGCTGAAGCTTTCTTT | CASSPPPFAEAFF
few | . | TRBJ2-3 | TRBV5-5 | TGTGCCAGCAGCTTGGGGCGAGGCGGGGTGGCAGATACGCAGTATTTT | CASSLGRGGVADTQYF
. | . | TRBJ2-7 | TRBV15 | TGTGCCACCAGCAGAGGGGCAGGGGAGCAGTACGAGCAGTACTTC | CATSRGAGEQYEQYF
many | . | TRBJ2-7 | TRBV29-1 | TGCAGCGTTGGCTACAGGGTGGGTTCCCCTGTTCGAGAGCAGTACTTC | CSVGYRVGSPVREQYF
. | TRBD1 | TRBJ1-2 | TRBV29-1 | TGCAGCGTTGAAAGGGGTAGGACAGGGAGGAGCTACACCTTC | CSVERGRTGRSYTF
few | . | TRBJ2-3 | TRBV9 | TGTGCCAGCAGCTTCGGGGCCACGCAGTATTTT | CASSFGATQYF
few | . | TRBJ2-5 | TRBV20-1 | TGCAGTGCTAGGCGGGAAGAGACCCAGTACTTC | CSARREETQYF
few | TRBD1 | TRBJ2-7 | TRBV12-3/TRBV12-4 | TGTGCCAGCAGGCCAGCTCGGGACAGGAAATACGAGCAGTACTTC | CASRPARDRKYEQYF
few | TRBD1 | TRBJ2-7 | TRBV24-1 | TGTGCCACCAGTGATTCCTCCCGACAGGGGGCGGAAGGACCCGAGCAGTACTTC | CATSDSSRQGAEGPEQYF